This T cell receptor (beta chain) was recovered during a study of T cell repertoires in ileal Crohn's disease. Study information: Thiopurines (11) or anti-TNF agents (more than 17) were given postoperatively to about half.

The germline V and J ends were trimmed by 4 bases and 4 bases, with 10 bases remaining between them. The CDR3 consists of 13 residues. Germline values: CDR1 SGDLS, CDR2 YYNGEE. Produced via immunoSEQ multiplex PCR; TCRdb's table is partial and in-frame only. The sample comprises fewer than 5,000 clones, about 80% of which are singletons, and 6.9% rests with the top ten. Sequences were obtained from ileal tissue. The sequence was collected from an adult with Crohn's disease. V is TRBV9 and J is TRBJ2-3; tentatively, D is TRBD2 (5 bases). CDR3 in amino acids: CASSLAPADTQYF. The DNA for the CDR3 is TGTGCCAGCAGCCTAGCCCCCGCAGATACGCAGTATTTT.